The text below deals with one T cell receptor beta chain. The CDR3 contains 13 residues. The V and J ends lost 5 bases and 9 bases, in that order; junction bases with no gene match: 8. The authors' processing: Counts of nucleated cells, estimated from reference gene primer amplification, were obtained. Clones were sequenced by immunoSEQ multiplex PCR, and TCRdb holds only the in-frame ones, with some missing. The V and J calls and clone size are taken from that table; D and trimming were inferred from the DNA. The sample holds roughly 250,000 clones, less than 90% seen once. These data belong to a study of blood T cell repertoires in COVID-19.

The sequence was obtained from a woman aged 40 to 49 who had recovered from COVID-19. The sample taken for sequencing was peripheral blood. This sequence joins TRBV12-3 or TRBV12-4 and TRBJ1-1; 8 positions agree with TRBD1. CDR3 protein: CASSTGTGHKAFF. The CDR3 nucleotides read TGTGCCAGCAGTACGGGGACAGGCCATAAAGCTTTCTTT.